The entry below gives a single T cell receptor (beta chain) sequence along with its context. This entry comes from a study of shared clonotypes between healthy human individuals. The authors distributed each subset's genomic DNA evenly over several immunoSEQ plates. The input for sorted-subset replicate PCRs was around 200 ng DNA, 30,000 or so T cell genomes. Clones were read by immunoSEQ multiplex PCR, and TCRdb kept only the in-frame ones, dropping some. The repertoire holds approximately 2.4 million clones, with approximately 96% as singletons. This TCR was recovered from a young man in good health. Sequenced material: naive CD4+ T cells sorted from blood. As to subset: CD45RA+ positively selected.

This chain's CDR3 is CASSLRASGVGEQFF. CDR3 sequence (DNA): TGTGCCAGCAGCTTACGGGCTAGCGGGGTTGGTGAGCAGTTCTTC. The chain uses TRBV7-6 and TRBJ2-1, with 9 bases that match TRBD2. V shed 2 bases, J shed 9 bases, and the junction held 8 bases outside the gene matches. There are 15 residues in the CDR3. The germline gives CDR1 SGHVS, CDR2 FNYEAQ.